The entry below describes one TCR beta chain. Its target is not known. CD4+ T cells were isolated untouched, roughly 98% pure. V lost 7 bases, J lost 0 bases, and 12 bases lay in between. Per the germline V gene, CDR1 is LNHDA and CDR2 is SQIVND (reference sequence). The CDR3 is 14 residues long. This entry is derived from a study of T cell repertoires and HLA-DP antigens. Study at large: In vitro CD4+ alloreactivity was against HeLa-presented HLA-DP. Alloantigens: one with one groove difference and one with approximately 9 differences versus self.

The study's findings and limits: A non-physiological HeLa system presented antigen to total CD4+ responders.

Some clones are missing from TCRdb's copy, which holds only in-frame ones; the method was immunoSEQ multiplex PCR. The sample shows 65,000 to 95,000 clones, over 75% of them seen only once. The receptor was isolated from a man in his fifties or sixties in good health and CMV-seronegative. The chain employs TRBV19 and TRBJ1-2, with no clear D. The sequenced material came from CD4+ T cells from PBMCs. The CDR3 DNA is TGTGCCAGTACCCGGGGAGGAGCTAACTATGGCTACACCTTC. This codes for CASTRGGANYGYTF.